Given below is one TCR beta chain in context. The target antigen is unknown. The unexposed donors gave CD4+ T cells in about 2010-2018, prior to COVID-19. The cells were cultured for approximately ten days before CD4+ T cells were isolated. The sample originates from a study of CD4 T cells in relation to SARS-CoV-2 and coronaviruses. Study-wide context: Controls used an HIV-1 Nef peptide pool or no peptide.

Overall study results and limits: Compared with monoreactive clones, crossreactive clones showed significantly weaker SARS-CoV-2 expansion. This crossreactivity analysis covered spike protein alone, no other viral proteins.

CDR1 is LNHDA and CDR2 is SQIVND in the germline V gene (reference sequence). V shed 4 bases and J 6 bases; nucleotides not matched to a gene: 24. The CDR3 consists of 19 residues. TCRdb's table, derived via immunoSEQ multiplex PCR, lists solely in-frame clones and lacks some. The table records about 22,000 clones, 60% to 80% of them present only once. V gene TRBV19 combines with J gene TRBJ2-7, with 7 bases matching TRBD2. The source material was CD4+ T cells from PBMCs, cultured in vitro. This receptor was taken from a human donor in good health. The CDR3 coding sequence is TGTGCCAGTAGTACCTATGGGGGATGGGGAGCGGGAATCCCCCCCGAGCAGTACTTC. As protein: CASSTYGGWGAGIPPEQYF. Looking up the rest from reference TRBV19 and TRBJ2-7 gives the full variable domain: DGGITQSPKYLFRKEGQNVTLSCEQNLNHDAMYWYRQDPGQGLRLIYYSQIVNDFQKGDIAEGYSVSREKKESFPLTVTSAQKNPTAFYLCASSTYGGWGAGIPPEQYFGPGTRLTVT.